This is a list of T cell receptor beta chains from one sample in a study of T cells in Graves' hyperthyroidism and ophthalmopathy. TCRdb re-derived calls from the multiplex PCR reads in MiXCR, one entry per CDR3 protein. This table has roughly 500,000 distinct CDR3 sequences, 15% to 20% appearing once. The sequenced material came from blood. The receptors originated from a woman in her twenties or thirties with Graves' ophthalmopathy. The CDR3 runs from the conserved cysteine through the conserved F or W. Each record gives: CDR3 length, J gene, V gene, D gene, clone size, CDR3 DNA, CDR3 protein. D genes are given only for firm matches. Size tells how often a clone was seen (once, few, many) or the class of an expanded clone, and some rows leave it out.

>14|TRBJ2-3|TRBV7-3|-|few
TGTGCCAGCAGCTTAAGGCCCTCCACAGATACGCAGTATTTT
CASSLRPSTDTQYF
>13|TRBJ1-2|TRBV7-9|TRBD1|-
TGTGCCAGCAGCATGGGACAGAGACATGGCTACACCTTC
CASSMGQRHGYTF
>17|TRBJ2-2|TRBV6-1|TRBD1|-
TGTGCCAGCAGTGATGGGCCGGGACAGGGGAACACCGGGGAGCTGTTTTTT
CASSDGPGQGNTGELFF
>15|TRBJ2-7|TRBV4-1|-|-
TGCGCCAGCAGCCAAGGGGGATGGGGTTACAATGAGCAGTACTTC
CASSQGGWGYNEQYF
>15|TRBJ2-7|TRBV4-1|-|few
TGCGCCAGCAGCCAGGTACGACTAGTCGGTTACGAGCAGTACTTC
CASSQVRLVGYEQYF
>16|TRBJ2-7|TRBV10-2|-|-
TGCGCCAGCAGTGAGTCCCCCGGGGGTAGCTCCTACGAGCAGTACTTC
CASSESPGGSSYEQYF
>16|TRBJ1-3|TRBV2|-|few
TGTGCCAGCAGTTTAGACGGGACTTTCTCTGGAAACACCATATATTTT
CASSLDGTFSGNTIYF
>16|TRBJ1-3|TRBV4-3|-|-
TGCGCCAGCAGCCAAGATGCCCGCTACGAGGGAAACACCATATATTTT
CASSQDARYEGNTIYF
>16|TRBJ2-7|TRBV13|-|many
TGTGCCAGCAGCACTCACGGGGGACAGCAAACCTACGAGCAGTACTTC
CASSTHGGQQTYEQYF
>12|TRBJ2-3|TRBV6-2/TRBV6-3|-|-
TGTGCCAGCAGTTCCCCTTCTCCTCGGCAGTATTTT
CASSSPSPRQYF
>15|TRBJ2-7|TRBV28|-|many
TGTGCCAGCAGTCCTTACTCTTACGTTTGGTACGAGCAGTACTTC
CASSPYSYVWYEQYF
>15|TRBJ2-3|TRBV3-1|TRBD2|many
TGTGCCAGCAGCCAAGGGGGACTACACACAGATACGCAGTATTTT
CASSQGGLHTDTQYF
>16|TRBJ2-1|TRBV6-2/TRBV6-3|-|many
TGTGCCAGCAGTATCCCGACAGGACGACAGTACAATGAGCAGTTCTTC
CASSIPTGRQYNEQFF
>15|TRBJ2-5|TRBV6-1|TRBD2|many
TGTGCCAGCAGAAAACTAGCGGGAGGAAGGGAGACCCAGTACTTC
CASRKLAGGRETQYF
>15|TRBJ2-3|TRBV7-3|-|few
TGTGCCAGCAGCTTAAATAGTCAGCTCACAGATACGCAGTGTTTT
CASSLNSQLTDTQCF
>17|TRBJ2-1|TRBV24-1|TRBD2|few
TGTGCCACCAGTGATCAAATAGTGGGGGGGTCCTACAATGAGCAGTTCTTC
CATSDQIVGGSYNEQFF
>15|TRBJ2-1|TRBV7-2|TRBD2|-
TGTGCCAGCAGCTCTTCTAGCGGGCTCTACAATGAGCAGTTCTTC
CASSSSSGLYNEQFF
>15|TRBJ2-3|TRBV5-1|TRBD2|few
TGCGCCAGCCGGCTGGGGACTAGCGAAACGGATACGCAGTATTTT
CASRLGTSETDTQYF
>14|TRBJ2-7|TRBV6-1|-|many
TGTGCCAGCAGTCTGAAGACAGTGAACTACGAGCAGTACTTC
CASSLKTVNYEQYF
>19|TRBJ2-7|TRBV12-3/TRBV12-4|TRBD1|many
TGTGCCAGCAGTCCAAAGGACAGGCCTAGCTCCCCGTTAACCTACGAGCAGTACTTC
CASSPKDRPSSPLTYEQYF
>14|TRBJ2-5|TRBV5-5|-|many
TGTGCCAGCAGCTTGTCACTATGGGGCGAGACCCAGTACTTC
CASSLSLWGETQYF
>15|TRBJ2-1|TRBV5-1|TRBD2|many
TGCGCCAGCAGCTTGGACGGGACTAGCGGGAATGAGCAGTTCTTC
CASSLDGTSGNEQFF
>15|TRBJ2-1|TRBV9|TRBD2|-
TGTGCCAGCAGCGTAGGCGGGAGGGCGGCAAATGAGCAGTTCTTC
CASSVGGRAANEQFF
>18|TRBJ1-1|TRBV12-3/TRBV12-4|-|many
TGTGCCAGCAGTCCGGTGGGCCCCGCCCGCGCACTGAACACTGAAGCTTTCTTT
CASSPVGPARALNTEAFF
>12|TRBJ2-5|TRBV19|-|few
TGTGCCACCGGCGCTGGAGAAGAGACCCAGTACTTC
CATGAGEETQYF
>12|TRBJ1-5|TRBV20-1|TRBD1|few
TGCAGTGCTTTGGACAGGGAACAGCCCCAGCATTTT
CSALDREQPQHF
>19|TRBJ2-7|TRBV27|TRBD1|many
TGTGCCAGCAGTACATCCGGGACAGGGGGCATCGGGGGCTCCTACGAGCAGTACTTC
CASSTSGTGGIGGSYEQYF
>15|TRBJ2-7|TRBV30|-|few
TGTGCCTGGAGTGGAGAGAGGGAGGATACCTACGAGCAGTACTTC
CAWSGEREDTYEQYF
>16|TRBJ2-7|TRBV6-1|TRBD2|-
TGTGCCAGCAGTCGCGACGGGAGGTATGGGACCTACGAGCAGTACTTC
CASSRDGRYGTYEQYF
>13|TRBJ2-5|TRBV5-4|-|-
TGTGCCAGCAGCTTTTGGGGGATCGAGACCCAGTACTTC
CASSFWGIETQYF
>15|TRBJ2-7|TRBV7-8|TRBD2|many
TGTGCCAGCAGCTCGACTAGCGTGAGCTCCTACGAGCAGTACTTC
CASSSTSVSSYEQYF
>15|TRBJ2-1|TRBV6-2/TRBV6-3|TRBD1|-
TGTGCCAGCAGTTGCCGGGACAGGGGATCCCCCGAGCAGTTCTTC
CASSCRDRGSPEQFF
>15|TRBJ2-1|TRBV7-2|TRBD2|once
TGTGCCGGCAGCTTATGGGCTAGCGGGAACAATGAGCAGTTCTTC
CAGSLWASGNNEQFF
>19|TRBJ2-7|TRBV2|TRBD1|-
TGTGCCAGCAGCTTGGTCCTCGTACAGGGGGCGCTTCTCAGCTACGAGCAGTACTTC
CASSLVLVQGALLSYEQYF
>14|TRBJ2-2|TRBV20-1|TRBD1|-
TGCAGTGCGCCGGGACAGGGGACCGCCGGGGAGCTGTTTTTT
CSAPGQGTAGELFF
>14|TRBJ1-1|TRBV7-2|TRBD1|many
TGTGCCAGCAGCTCCTACAGGGGCCACACTGAAGCTTTCTTT
CASSSYRGHTEAFF
>15|TRBJ2-2|TRBV7-2|-|many
TGTGCCAGCAGCTTTAATAGCCGTTTCACCGGGGAGCTGTTTTTT
CASSFNSRFTGELFF